This record covers a single T cell receptor (beta chain). Its antigen is not known. The sample originates from a study of T cell responses to AZD1222 COVID-19 vaccine. Overall study results and limits: Baseline serostatus was positive in only a handful of AZD1222 recipients. Across the whole spike, CD4 TCRs peaked at regions 160-218 and 743-854. Researchers took repertoire samples only after the peak T cell response had come. Reportedly, nearly half of unique spike TCRs recognized epitopes outside B.1.351/B.1.1.7 mutations.

The table came from immunoSEQ multiplex PCR; TCRdb's copy has only in-frame clones and leaves some out. The repertoire consists of around 150,000 clones, with 90% occurring once and the leading ten covering around 3.6%. The TCR was taken from an adult in good health. The specimen was peripheral blood, collected on day 0 of AZD1222 vaccination.

The CDR3 sequence: CASSPGPSRELFF. In DNA form, the CDR3 reads TGTGCCAGCAGTCCAGGCCCTTCCAGGGAGCTGTTTTTT. The chain has TRBV11-3 and TRBJ2-2; D remains unclear. The germline V and J ends were trimmed by 6 bases and 9 bases, with 14 bases remaining between them. Germline assignment: CDR1 SGHNT and CDR2 YENEEA. The CDR3 is 13 amino acids.